This T cell receptor beta chain was recorded in a study of cytomegalovirus exposure and HLA in healthy donors. Study observations and caveats: Analysis was performed later, and it showed HLA-associated TCR beta chains to be more clonally expanded than equally common others. Reported findings show TCR beta sequences accurately forecast HLA-A and HLA-B alleles in most subjects. In vitro data verified a few CMV-associated chains as specific for CMV antigens.

V shed 0 bases and J 3 bases; nucleotides not matched to a gene: 5. The germline V gene encodes CDR1 GTSNPN and CDR2 SVGIG (reference sequence). The CDR3 runs 15 residues. Primers included in the PCR were 60 Vbeta and 13 Jbeta primers. Libraries were prepared by immunoSEQ multiplex PCR; TCRdb keeps only in-frame clonotypes and omits some of them. The table records 150,000 to 200,000 clones, 75% to 85% of them present only once. Of note for this clone: The antigen is not known.

The chain recombines TRBV30 with TRBJ1-3, with TRBD1 identical over 7 bases. Sequencing was carried out using PBMCs. This sequence originates from a woman in her forties or fifties in good health and CMV-seronegative. The CDR3: CAWSVLAGGGNTIYF. Here the CDR3 DNA reads TGTGCCTGGAGTGTATTGGCAGGGGGTGGAAACACCATATATTTT.